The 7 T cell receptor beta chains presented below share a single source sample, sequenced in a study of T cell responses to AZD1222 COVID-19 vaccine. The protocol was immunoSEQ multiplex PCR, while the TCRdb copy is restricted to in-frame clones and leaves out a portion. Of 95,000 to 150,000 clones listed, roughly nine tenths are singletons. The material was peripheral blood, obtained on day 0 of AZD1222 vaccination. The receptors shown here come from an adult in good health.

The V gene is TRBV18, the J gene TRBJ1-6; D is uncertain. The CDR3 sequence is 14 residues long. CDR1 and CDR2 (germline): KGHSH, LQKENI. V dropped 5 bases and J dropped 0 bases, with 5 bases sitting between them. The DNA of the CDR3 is TGTGCCAGCTCATGGAGCTCCTATAATTCACCCCTCCACTTT. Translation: CASSWSSYNSPLHF.

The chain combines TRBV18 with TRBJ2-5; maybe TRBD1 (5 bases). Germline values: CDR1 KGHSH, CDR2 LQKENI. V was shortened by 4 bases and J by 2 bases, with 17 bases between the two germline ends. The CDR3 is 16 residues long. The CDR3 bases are TGTGCCAGCTCACACATGGGGCCCTGGGCGCAAGAGACCCAGTACTTC. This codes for CASSHMGPWAQETQYF.

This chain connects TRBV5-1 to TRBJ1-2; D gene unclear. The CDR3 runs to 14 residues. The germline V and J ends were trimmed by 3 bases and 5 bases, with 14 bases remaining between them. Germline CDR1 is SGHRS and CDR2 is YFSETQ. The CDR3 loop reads CASSSSFDGYGYTF. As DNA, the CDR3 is TGCGCCAGCAGCTCCTCTTTCGACGGATATGGCTACACCTTC.

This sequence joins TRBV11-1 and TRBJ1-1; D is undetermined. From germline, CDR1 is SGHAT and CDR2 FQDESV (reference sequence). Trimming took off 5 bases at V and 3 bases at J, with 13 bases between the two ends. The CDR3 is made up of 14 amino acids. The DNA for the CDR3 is TGTGCCAGCAGCACGGGCGCATGGTACACTGAAGCTTTCTTT. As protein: CASSTGAWYTEAFF.

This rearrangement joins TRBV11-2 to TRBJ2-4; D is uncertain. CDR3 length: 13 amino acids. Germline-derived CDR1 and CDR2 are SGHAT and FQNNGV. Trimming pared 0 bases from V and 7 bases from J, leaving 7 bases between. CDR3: CASSLDAVNIQYF. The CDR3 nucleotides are TGTGCCAGCAGCTTAGATGCAGTTAACATTCAGTACTTC.

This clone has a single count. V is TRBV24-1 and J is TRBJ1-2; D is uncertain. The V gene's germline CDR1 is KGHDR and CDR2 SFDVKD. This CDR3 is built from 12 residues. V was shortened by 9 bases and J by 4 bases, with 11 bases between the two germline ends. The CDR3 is CATSAGGYGYTF. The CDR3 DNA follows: TGTGCCACCTCGGCAGGCGGCTATGGCTACACCTTC.

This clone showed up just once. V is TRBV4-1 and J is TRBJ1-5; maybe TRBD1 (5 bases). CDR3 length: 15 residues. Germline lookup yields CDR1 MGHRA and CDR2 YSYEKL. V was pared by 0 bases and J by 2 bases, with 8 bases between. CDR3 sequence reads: CASSQEGAGNQPQHF. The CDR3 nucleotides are TGCGCCAGCAGCCAAGAAGGGGCGGGCAATCAGCCCCAGCATTTT.